This T cell receptor (beta chain) was identified in a study of cytomegalovirus exposure and HLA in healthy donors. Regarding the study as a whole: Listed as cytomegalovirus-associated were 164 TCR beta chains.

Regarding this clone: Its matching antigen is unknown.

The PCR was carried out with 60 Vbeta primers and 13 Jbeta primers. Clones were sequenced by immunoSEQ multiplex PCR, and TCRdb holds only the in-frame ones, with some missing. The repertoire holds more than 80,000 clones, with roughly 77% as singletons. The CDR3 is made up of 16 amino acids. CDR1 is SGHDT and CDR2 is YYEEEE in the germline V gene. The V and J ends lost 4 bases and 4 bases, in that order; junction bases with no gene match: 8. This chain connects TRBV5-6 to TRBJ2-3; TRBD2 matches 11 bases. The receptor comes from a man aged 40-55 years in good health and CMV-seronegative. The source material was PBMCs. The CDR3 sequence: CASSQRLAGRSDTQYF. CDR3 coding DNA: TGTGCCAGCAGCCAAAGACTAGCGGGGAGGTCAGATACGCAGTATTTT.